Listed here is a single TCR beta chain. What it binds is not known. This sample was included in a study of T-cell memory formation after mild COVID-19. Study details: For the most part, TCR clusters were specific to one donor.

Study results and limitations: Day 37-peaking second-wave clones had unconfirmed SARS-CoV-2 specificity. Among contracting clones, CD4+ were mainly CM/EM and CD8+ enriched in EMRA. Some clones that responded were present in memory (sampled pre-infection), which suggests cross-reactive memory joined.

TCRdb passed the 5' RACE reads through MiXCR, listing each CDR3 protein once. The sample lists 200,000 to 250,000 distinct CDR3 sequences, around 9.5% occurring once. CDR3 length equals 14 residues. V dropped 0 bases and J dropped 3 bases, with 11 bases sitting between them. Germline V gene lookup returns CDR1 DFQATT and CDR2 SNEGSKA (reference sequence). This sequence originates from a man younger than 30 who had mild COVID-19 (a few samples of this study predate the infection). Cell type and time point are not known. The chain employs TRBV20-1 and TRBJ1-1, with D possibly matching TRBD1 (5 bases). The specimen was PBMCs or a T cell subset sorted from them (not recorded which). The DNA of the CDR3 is TGCAGTGCTAGAGATAGGTGGGGGTACACTGAAGCTTTCTTT. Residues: CSARDRWGYTEAFF.